A selection of T cell receptor beta chains follows, all from one sample in a study of T-cell memory formation after mild COVID-19. TCRdb used MiXCR to reprocess the 5' RACE reads, holding one entry per CDR3 protein. The sample includes some 310,000 distinct CDR3 sequences, under 25% of them seen just once. The sample taken for sequencing was PBMCs or a T cell subset sorted from them (not recorded which). The receptors were gathered from a young man who had mild COVID-19 (a few samples of this study predate the infection). Cell type and time point are not known. Both conserved end residues are part of each CDR3. D genes are given only for firm matches. A row's size may be missing; if present it is once, few, many or a size class.

v_call,d_call,j_call,clone_size,cdr3_nt,cdr3_aa
TRBV5-4,.,TRBJ2-3,few,TGTGCCAGCAGCTTGGATACGGCAGATACGCAGTATTTT,CASSLDTADTQYF
TRBV20-1,.,TRBJ1-5,few,TGCAGTGCTAGTCGGGGGAGGCATCAGCCCCAGCATTTT,CSASRGRHQPQHF
TRBV11-1,.,TRBJ1-1,once,TGTGCCAGCAGCTTGGAGGTCGGGGTAGCTTTCTTT,CASSLEVGVAFF
TRBV30,.,TRBJ2-7,few,TGTGCCTGGAGTGTGGGGGGCGCCGGGGACGAGCAGTACTTC,CAWSVGGAGDEQYF
TRBV20-1,.,TRBJ1-2,.,TGCAGTGCTCCCTCGCGGGGGGAATATGGCTACACCTTC,CSAPSRGEYGYTF
TRBV28,.,TRBJ2-2,few,TGTGCCAGCGAGGACGCGGGGGAGCTGTTTTTT,CASEDAGELFF
TRBV11-1,.,TRBJ2-5,few,TGTGCCAGCAGCGGGTTCCGGGACTCTGTTGGAGAGACCCAGTACTTC,CASSGFRDSVGETQYF
TRBV9,.,TRBJ2-3,.,TGTGCCAGCAGCGGCGAGTCCACAGATACGCAGTATTTT,CASSGESTDTQYF
TRBV6-6,.,TRBJ2-5,few,TGTGCCAGCAGTGTAGCGGAAGAGACCCAGTACTTC,CASSVAEETQYF
TRBV24-1,TRBD1,TRBJ2-1,few,TGTGCCACCAGTGATCCGGACAGGGGACACCACAATGAGCAGTTCTTC,CATSDPDRGHHNEQFF
TRBV27,.,TRBJ2-3,few,TGTGCCAGCAGCCTCCGGGCACCAGATACGCAGTATTTT,CASSLRAPDTQYF
TRBV7-2,.,TRBJ1-4,once,TGTGCCAGCAGCTTAGCGTCGGGGGCGGCTAATGAAAAACTGTTTTTT,CASSLASGAANEKLFF
TRBV4-3,.,TRBJ1-1,.,TGCGCCAGCAGCCAAGATCTTGGGGCGAACACTGAAGCTTTCTTT,CASSQDLGANTEAFF
TRBV20-1,.,TRBJ1-4,.,TGCAGTGCAAGGACACTGGGAAATGAAAAACTGTTTTTT,CSARTLGNEKLFF
TRBV4-3,TRBD2,TRBJ2-5,.,TGCGCCAGCAGCCAAGATCATAGGGGCCCTAGCGGGACCTTCCAAGAGACCCAGTACTTC,CASSQDHRGPSGTFQETQYF
TRBV7-9,.,TRBJ1-5,.,TGTGCCAGCAGCCGGTCGAGTCAGCCCCAGCATTTT,CASSRSSQPQHF
TRBV4-1,.,TRBJ2-1,few,TGCGCCAGCAGCCAAGACCCCGAGGCCAATGAGCAGTTCTTC,CASSQDPEANEQFF
TRBV11-2,TRBD1,TRBJ1-2,few,TGTGCCAGCAGTTCCTACCGGGACAGGGATCGCGGCTACACCTTC,CASSSYRDRDRGYTF
TRBV4-1,.,TRBJ1-2,many,TGCGCCAGCAGCCAAGAACTCCTCTATGGCTACACCTTC,CASSQELLYGYTF
TRBV5-1,.,TRBJ2-7,.,TGCGCCAGCAGCTTGGAGTCGGGACCGGCGGGCTACGAGCAGTACTTC,CASSLESGPAGYEQYF
TRBV12-3/TRBV12-4,.,TRBJ1-1,few,TGTGCCAGCAGTTTGTACTCAGGGGTTAGCACTGAAGCTTTCTTT,CASSLYSGVSTEAFF
TRBV4-3,.,TRBJ1-4,.,TGCGCCAGCAGCCTCGGCCCTTCGGGGGCCGGGGACGGAAAACTGTTTTTT,CASSLGPSGAGDGKLFF
TRBV20-1,TRBD2,TRBJ2-1,.,TGCAGTGCTGCAACCGGGACTAGCGGGGGTAATGAGCAGTTCTTC,CSAATGTSGGNEQFF
TRBV4-2,TRBD2,TRBJ2-1,few,TGTGCCAGCAGCCAAGAGTTGCTAGCGGGGGGGCCGTCCTACAATGAGCAGTTCTTC,CASSQELLAGGPSYNEQFF
TRBV5-1,.,TRBJ2-2,few,TGCGCCAGCCGACCCAGGGCAGACGGGGAGCTGTTTTTT,CASRPRADGELFF
TRBV12-3/TRBV12-4,.,TRBJ1-1,.,TGTGCCAGCAGTTGGGTAGGGGCCCGGGCTGAAGCTTTCTTT,CASSWVGARAEAFF
TRBV7-9,.,TRBJ2-3,few,TGTGCCAGCACCGTCACAGATACGCAGTATTTT,CASTVTDTQYF
TRBV21-1,.,TRBJ2-1,.,TGTGCCAGCAGCAAATTGTGGCAGGGGGATGAGCAGTTCTTC,CASSKLWQGDEQFF
TRBV12-3/TRBV12-4,.,TRBJ1-4,few,TGTGCCACCGCGTTAGGAGGAAATGAAAAACTGTTTTTT,CATALGGNEKLFF
TRBV6-6,.,TRBJ1-3,.,TGTGCCAGCAGTTACTCCCGGACAGAAGAGTACGGAAACACCATATATTTT,CASSYSRTEEYGNTIYF
TRBV7-2,.,TRBJ2-5,.,TGTGCCAGCAGCTTACACCCCCAAGAGACCCAGTACTTC,CASSLHPQETQYF
TRBV28,.,TRBJ1-5,few,TGTGCCAGCAGGATCCCGGCGGGTCAGCCCCAGCATTTT,CASRIPAGQPQHF
TRBV7-2,.,TRBJ2-5,.,TGTGCCAGCAGCTTAAATCCGTGGGGGGGCGTTGGAGAGACCCAGTACTTC,CASSLNPWGGVGETQYF
TRBV18,.,TRBJ2-4,few,TGTGCCAGCTCACCATGGACTCTAGCCAAAAACATTCAGTACTTC,CASSPWTLAKNIQYF
TRBV5-5,.,TRBJ2-1,few,TGTGCCAGCAGCTTGTATGGGGCAGGGGTCCACAATGAGCAGTTCTTC,CASSLYGAGVHNEQFF
TRBV6-2/TRBV6-3,TRBD1,TRBJ2-3,few,TGTGCCAGCAGTTACGGTGACAGGGGGCATCATACGCAGTATTTT,CASSYGDRGHHTQYF
TRBV10-1,TRBD1,TRBJ1-1,.,TGCGCCAGCAGGGATTCAGGGGGATCTGAAGCTTTCTTT,CASRDSGGSEAFF
TRBV21-1,.,TRBJ2-7,.,TGTGCCAGCCCTCCTCGGGACAGGGTTTACGAGCAGTACTTC,CASPPRDRVYEQYF
TRBV29-1,TRBD2,TRBJ2-1,.,TGCAGCGTTGAAGTAGTAGCGGGTGAGCAGTTCTTC,CSVEVVAGEQFF
TRBV13,TRBD1,TRBJ2-1,.,TGTGCCAGCAGCAAAGACGGACAGGGGAATGAGCAGTTCTTC,CASSKDGQGNEQFF
TRBV10-1,TRBD1,TRBJ2-2,few,TGCGCCAGCAGTGTGCGGACAGGGGAAAGGGACACCGGGGAGCTGTTTTTT,CASSVRTGERDTGELFF
TRBV27,TRBD2,TRBJ2-7,once,TGTGCCAGCAAGACTAGCGGGGGATCCTACGAGCAGTACTTC,CASKTSGGSYEQYF
TRBV5-1,TRBD1,TRBJ2-3,.,TGCGCCAGCAGCCGGCGAGGACAGGGAAGATCAGATACGCAGTATTTT,CASSRRGQGRSDTQYF
TRBV7-2,.,TRBJ2-6,few,TGTGCCAGCAGCTTCACCCTCTCTGGGGCCAACGTCCTGACTTTC,CASSFTLSGANVLTF
TRBV4-1,.,TRBJ1-5,few,TGCGCCAGCAGCCCCAGTGGGGGGAAGTATCGCAATCAGCCCCAGCATTTT,CASSPSGGKYRNQPQHF
TRBV14,TRBD1,TRBJ1-2,.,TGTGCCAGCAGCCGCTCGGGACAGGGGGGAGCTAGACCCCACTTC,CASSRSGQGGARPHF
TRBV20-1,.,TRBJ1-1,.,TGCAGTGCTAGCGGGTCCAGGAACACTGAAGCTTTCTTT,CSASGSRNTEAFF
TRBV20-1,TRBD1,TRBJ1-4,few,TGCAGTGCTCACGACAGGGGGGCTAATGAAAAACTGTTTTTT,CSAHDRGANEKLFF